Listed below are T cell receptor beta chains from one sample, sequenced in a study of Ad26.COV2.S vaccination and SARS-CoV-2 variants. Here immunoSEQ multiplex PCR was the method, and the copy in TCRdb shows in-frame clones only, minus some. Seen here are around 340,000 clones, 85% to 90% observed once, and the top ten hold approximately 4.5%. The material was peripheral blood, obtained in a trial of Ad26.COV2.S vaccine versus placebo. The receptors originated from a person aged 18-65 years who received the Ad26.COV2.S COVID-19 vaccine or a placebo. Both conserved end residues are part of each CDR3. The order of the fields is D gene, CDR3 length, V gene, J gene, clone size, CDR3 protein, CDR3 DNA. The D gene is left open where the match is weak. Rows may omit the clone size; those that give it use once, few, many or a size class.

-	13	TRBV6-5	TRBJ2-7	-	CASVTDKLYEQYF	TGTGCCAGCGTCACAGACAAGCTCTACGAGCAGTACTTC
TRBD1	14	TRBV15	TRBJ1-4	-	CATSREQGARRLFF	TGTGCCACCAGCAGAGAGCAGGGGGCTAGGAGACTGTTTTTT
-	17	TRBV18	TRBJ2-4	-	CASSPPDSWQGQNIQYF	TGTGCCAGCTCACCACCGGATTCTTGGCAGGGCCAAAACATTCAGTACTTC
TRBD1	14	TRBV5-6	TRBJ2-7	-	CASSLGDSSYEQYF	TGTGCCAGCAGCTTAGGGGACAGCTCCTACGAGCAGTACTTC
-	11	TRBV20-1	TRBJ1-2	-	CSAVENYGYTF	TGCAGTGCCGTAGAGAACTATGGCTACACCTTC
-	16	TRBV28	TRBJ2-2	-	CASSPGDLTNTGELFF	TGTGCCAGCAGTCCAGGGGACCTCACGAACACCGGGGAGCTGTTTTTT
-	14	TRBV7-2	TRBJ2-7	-	CASSLSPTAGEQYF	TGTGCCAGCAGCTTATCCCCCACGGCAGGGGAGCAGTACTTC
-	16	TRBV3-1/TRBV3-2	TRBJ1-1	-	CASSQDAGRGNTEAFF	TGTGCCAGCAGCCAAGATGCCGGCAGGGGGAACACTGAAGCTTTCTTT
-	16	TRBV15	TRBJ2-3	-	CATRIETGGNTDTQYF	TGTGCCACCAGAATTGAAACGGGGGGCAACACAGATACGCAGTATTTT
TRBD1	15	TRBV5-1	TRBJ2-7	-	CASSHEGGVLDEQYF	TGCGCCAGCAGCCACGAAGGGGGCGTCCTGGACGAGCAGTACTTC
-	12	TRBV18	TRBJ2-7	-	CASSPGSHEQYF	TGTGCCAGCTCACCAGGCAGCCACGAGCAGTACTTC
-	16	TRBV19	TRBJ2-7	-	CASSIDHSAGVYEQYF	TGTGCCAGTAGTATAGATCACAGCGCCGGGGTCTACGAGCAGTACTTC
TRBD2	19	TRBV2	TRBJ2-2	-	CASSHAGLAGGPGTGELFF	TGTGCCAGCAGTCACGCCGGACTAGCGGGAGGGCCCGGCACCGGGGAGCTGTTTTTT
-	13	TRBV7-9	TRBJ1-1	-	CASSLTGDTEAFF	TGTGCCAGCAGCTTAACAGGTGACACTGAAGCTTTCTTT
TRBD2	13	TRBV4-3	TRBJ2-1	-	CASSQNPGLGRFF	TGCGCCAGCAGCCAAAATCCGGGACTAGGGAGGTTCTTC
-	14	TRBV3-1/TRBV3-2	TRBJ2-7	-	CASSTRGRLNEQYF	TGTGCCAGCAGCACCCGAGGCAGGCTTAACGAGCAGTACTTC
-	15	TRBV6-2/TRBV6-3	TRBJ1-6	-	CASSYRGGYNSPLHF	TGTGCCAGCAGTTACCGAGGTGGGTACAACTCACCCCTCCACTTT
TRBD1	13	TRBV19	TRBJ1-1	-	CASSTTGSTEAFF	TGTGCCAGTAGTACGACAGGGAGCACTGAAGCTTTCTTT
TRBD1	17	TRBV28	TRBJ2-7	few	CASSSPPGQGGNYEQYF	TGTGCCAGCAGTTCACCTCCGGGACAGGGTGGAAACTACGAGCAGTACTTC
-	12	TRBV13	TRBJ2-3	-	CASSLGGDTQYF	TGTGCCAGCAGCTTAGGGGGAGATACGCAGTATTTT
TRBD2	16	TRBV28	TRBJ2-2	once	CASSILAGDGTGELFF	TGTGCCAGCAGTATACTAGCGGGAGATGGCACCGGGGAGCTGTTTTTT
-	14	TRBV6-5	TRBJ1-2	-	CASGTVSGNYGYTF	TGTGCCAGCGGAACTGTAAGCGGGAACTATGGCTACACCTTC
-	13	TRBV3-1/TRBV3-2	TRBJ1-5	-	CASSQGGNQPQHF	TGTGCCAGCAGCCAAGGGGGCAATCAGCCCCAGCATTTT
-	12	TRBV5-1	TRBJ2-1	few	CASSSLYNEQFF	TGCGCCAGCAGCTCCCTATACAATGAGCAGTTCTTC
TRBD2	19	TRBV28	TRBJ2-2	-	CASSLRWEDVGRITGELFF	TGTGCCAGCAGTTTACGTTGGGAGGACGTCGGGAGGATCACCGGGGAGCTGTTTTTT
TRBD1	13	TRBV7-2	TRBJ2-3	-	CASSSQGADTQYF	TGTGCCAGCAGCTCGCAGGGGGCAGATACGCAGTATTTT
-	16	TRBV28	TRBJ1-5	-	CASALGGVYSNQPQHF	TGTGCCAGCGCGCTGGGGGGGGTGTATAGCAATCAGCCCCAGCATTTT
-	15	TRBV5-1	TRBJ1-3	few	CASSLAGGSGNTIYF	TGCGCCAGCAGCTTGGCGGGTGGCAGCGGAAACACCATATATTTT
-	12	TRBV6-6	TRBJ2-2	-	CASTSGERELFF	TGTGCCAGCACCTCGGGGGAACGGGAGCTGTTTTTT
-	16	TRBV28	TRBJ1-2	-	CASSLGTLIANYGYTF	TGTGCCAGCAGTTTAGGGACCCTTATAGCTAACTATGGCTACACCTTC
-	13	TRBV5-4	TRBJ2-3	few	CASSLGTSVEQYF	TGTGCCAGCAGCTTGGGGACCTCGGTTGAGCAGTATTTT
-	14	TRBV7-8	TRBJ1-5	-	CASSLAVQNQPQHF	TGTGCCAGCAGCTTAGCGGTCCAAAATCAGCCCCAGCATTTT
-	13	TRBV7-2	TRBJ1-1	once	CASSLEPNTEAFF	TGTGCCAGCAGCTTAGAACCGAACACTGAAGCTTTCTTT
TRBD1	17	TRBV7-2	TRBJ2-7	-	CASTSWGRRQGSGEQYF	TGTGCCAGCACCTCTTGGGGGCGAAGACAGGGGTCGGGGGAGCAGTACTTC
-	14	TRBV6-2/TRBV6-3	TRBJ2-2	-	CASSQRRNTGELFF	TGTGCCAGCAGTCAGAGACGGAACACCGGGGAGCTGTTTTTT
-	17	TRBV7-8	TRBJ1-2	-	CASSLGPTMGANYGYTF	TGTGCCAGCAGCTTAGGCCCTACAATGGGGGCTAACTATGGCTACACCTTC
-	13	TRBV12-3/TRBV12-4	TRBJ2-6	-	CASIVDGANVLTF	TGTGCCAGCATTGTCGACGGGGCCAACGTCCTGACTTTC
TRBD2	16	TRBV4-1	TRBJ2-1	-	CASSQGKGGRYNEQFF	TGCGCCAGCAGCCAAGGAAAGGGAGGGCGGTACAATGAGCAGTTCTTC
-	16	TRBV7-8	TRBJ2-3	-	CASSTDRSPSTDTQYF	TGTGCCAGCAGCACAGACAGGTCCCCAAGCACAGATACGCAGTATTTT
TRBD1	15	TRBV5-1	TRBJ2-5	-	CASSLADRVPETQYF	TGCGCCAGCAGCTTGGCCGACAGGGTTCCAGAGACCCAGTACTTC
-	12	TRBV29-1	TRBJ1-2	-	CSVGSTVYGYTF	TGCAGCGTTGGATCCACAGTCTATGGCTACACCTTC
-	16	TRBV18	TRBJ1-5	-	CASSLTGSVLNQPQHF	TGTGCCAGCTCCCTTACAGGGTCGGTACTCAATCAGCCCCAGCATTTT
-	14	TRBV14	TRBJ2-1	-	CASSQRPKYNEQFF	TGTGCCAGCAGCCAACGACCAAAATACAATGAGCAGTTCTTC
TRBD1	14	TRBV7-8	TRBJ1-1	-	CASSSRDRGAEAFF	TGTGCCAGCAGCTCCCGGGACAGGGGCGCTGAAGCTTTCTTT
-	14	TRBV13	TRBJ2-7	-	CASSSSSYFIEQYF	TGTGCCAGCAGCTCCAGCTCTTATTTTATCGAGCAGTACTTC
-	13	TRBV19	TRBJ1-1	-	CASSNTVNTEAFF	TGTGCCAGTAGTAATACAGTCAACACTGAAGCTTTCTTT
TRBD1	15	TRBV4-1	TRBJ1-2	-	CASSQGGTGHYGYTF	TGCGCCAGCAGCCAAGGGGGGACAGGGCACTATGGCTACACCTTC